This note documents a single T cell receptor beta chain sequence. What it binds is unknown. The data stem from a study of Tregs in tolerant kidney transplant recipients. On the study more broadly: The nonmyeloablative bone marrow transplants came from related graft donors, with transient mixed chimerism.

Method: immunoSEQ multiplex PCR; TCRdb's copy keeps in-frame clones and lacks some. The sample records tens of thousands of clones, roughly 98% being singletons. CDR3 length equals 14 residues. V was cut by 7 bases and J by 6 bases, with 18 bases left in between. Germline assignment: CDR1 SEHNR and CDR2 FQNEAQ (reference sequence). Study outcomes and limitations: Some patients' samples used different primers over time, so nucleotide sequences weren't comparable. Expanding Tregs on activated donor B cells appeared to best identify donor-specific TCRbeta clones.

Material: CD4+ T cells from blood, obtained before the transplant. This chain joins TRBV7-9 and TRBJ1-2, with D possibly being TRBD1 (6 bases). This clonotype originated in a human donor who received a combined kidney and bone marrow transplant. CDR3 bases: TGTGCCAGCACCGCGTCGGGCAGGGGCCATGGCTACACCTTC. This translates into CASTASGRGHGYTF.